This T cell receptor beta chain came from a study of blood T cell repertoires in COVID-19. About the research overall: The origin of the acute and convalescent COVID-19 samples was the United States, Italy and Spain. Nucleic acid was either cDNA or gDNA, and it came from T cells, B-cell-depleted T cells, or PBMCs.

Sequenced by immunoSEQ multiplex PCR; TCRdb stores in-frame clones only, minus some. The table includes about 270,000 clones, about 91% detected once. The CDR3 sequence is 15 residues long. V lost 2 bases and J lost 6; bases outside the gene matches: 2. Per germline, CDR1 MNHEY and CDR2 SVGAGI. Sequencing was performed on PBMCs or T cells enriched from blood (not recorded which). The genes are TRBV6-5 and TRBJ2-3; TRBD2 agrees at 13 bases. This receptor was taken from a man aged 35-49 years who had been exposed to COVID-19. The CDR3 sequence is CASSYGGLAGDTQYF. CDR3 DNA sequence: TGTGCCAGCAGTTACGGGGGACTAGCGGGGGATACGCAGTATTTT.